One sample yielded the 9 T cell receptor beta chains listed below, sequenced in a study of blood T cells in healthy people across ages. Together with a sample-barcoded 5' primer, a J-beta primer mix was included in a second PCR lasting about 7 to 12 cycles. TCRdb reprocessed the 5' RACE reads with MiXCR, giving one entry per CDR3 protein. Here the sample spans approximately 780,000 distinct CDR3 sequences, roughly 24% being singletons. Another study also made use of these data, one on T cells of mothers and their children.

Input material: blood. Every receptor here comes from a boy aged 10-17 years in good health.

The V call is TRBV20-1, the J call TRBJ2-1; 8 positions match TRBD1. The V gene's germline CDR1 is DFQATT and CDR2 SNEGSKA (reference sequence). V was pared by 5 bases and J by 6 bases, with 12 bases of the junction left unmatched. CDR3 size: 15 residues. The CDR3 reads CSAPRLDRVANEQFF. The CDR3 DNA reads TGCAGTGCTCCGCGTTTGGACAGGGTGGCCAATGAGCAGTTCTTC.

V usage is TRBV12-3 or TRBV12-4 and J usage is TRBJ2-4; D is undetermined. This CDR3 has 14 residues. V was clipped by 5 bases and J by 0 bases, with 8 bases between them. The CDR3, as DNA: TGTGCCAGCAGTGGGGAAAGAGCCAAAAACATTCAGTACTTC. It specifies CASSGERAKNIQYF.

The chain carries TRBV5-1 and TRBJ1-1; perhaps TRBD1 as D (5 bases). There are 14 residues in the CDR3. Trimming removed 4 bases from V and 3 bases from J, with 13 bases in between. Looked up from germline, CDR1 is SGHRS and CDR2 is YFSETQ. The chain's CDR3 is CASSHTGGDTEAFF. The CDR3 bases are TGCGCCAGCAGCCACACCGGGGGAGACACTGAAGCTTTCTTT.

In this sample, this clonotype turned up a few times. The gene calls are TRBV29-1 and TRBJ2-1, with a possible D match to TRBD2 (5 bases). The germline gives CDR1 SQVTM, CDR2 ANQGSEA. The CDR3 has 13 residues. The V end was cut by 3 bases, the J end by 8 bases, with 14 bases between. CDR3 protein: CSVESGAEYEQFF. CDR3 nucleotide sequence: TGCAGCGTTGAGAGTGGAGCGGAGTATGAGCAGTTCTTC.

In DNA form, the CDR3 reads TGTGCCAGCAGTCCGGTGGGACTAGCGGGATCGGGAACCGGGGAGCTGTTTTTT. This encodes CASSPVGLAGSGTGELFF. V is TRBV6-1 and J is TRBJ2-2, with TRBD2 identical over 13 bases. The CDR3 covers 18 residues. Per the germline V gene, CDR1 is MNHNS and CDR2 is SASEGT. The J segment lost 5 bases and the V segment lost 5 bases, leaving 11 bases of the junction unmatched.

The chain is built from TRBV7-2 and TRBJ1-1; weak D call: TRBD1 (6 bases). Trimming cost V 2 bases and J 7 bases, with 20 bases left between them. Germline CDR1 reads SGHTA; CDR2 reads FQGNSA. This CDR3 is built from 16 residues. CDR3 DNA: TGTGCCAGCAGCTTAACGTCAGGGGCCCGCGGGGGTGAAGCTTTCTTT. It encodes CASSLTSGARGGEAFF. Drawing the rest from reference TRBV7-2 and TRBJ1-1, the complete variable domain is GAGVSQSPSNKVTEKGKDVELRCDPISGHTALYWYRQSLGQGLEFLIYFQGNSAPDKSGLPSDRFSAERTGGSVSTLTIQRTQQEDSAVYLCASSLTSGARGGEAFFGQGTRLTVV.

This chain links TRBV7-3 with TRBJ2-3; TRBD2 agrees at 11 bases. This CDR3 has 17 residues. V lost 5 bases, J lost 5 bases, and 12 bases stayed unmatched. CDR1 is SGHTA, CDR2 FQGTGA, per germline. CDR3 protein: CASSATAGTSGVDTQYF. The CDR3 coding sequence is TGTGCCAGCAGCGCCACTGCCGGGACTAGCGGTGTAGATACGCAGTATTTT.

The V call is TRBV28, the J call TRBJ1-2, with D perhaps matching TRBD1 (5 bases). Trimming removed 5 bases from V and 6 bases from J, with 19 bases in between. CDR3 size: 15 residues. CDR1 and CDR2 from the germline V gene are MDHEN and SYDVKM. The CDR3 spells CASSQNPISRDGYTF. CDR3 nucleotide sequence: TGTGCCAGCAGTCAAAACCCGATTAGCAGGGATGGCTACACCTTC.

This clonotype has a count of ten or more. The CDR3 loop is CASSLVNEQYF. CDR3 sequence (DNA): TGTGCCAGCAGCCTCGTAAACGAGCAGTACTTC. V usage is TRBV3-1 and J usage is TRBJ2-7; no definite D call. There are 11 residues in the CDR3. V was cut by 4 bases and J by 5 bases, with 6 bases left in between. Germline CDR1 is LGHDT and CDR2 is YNNKEL (reference sequence).